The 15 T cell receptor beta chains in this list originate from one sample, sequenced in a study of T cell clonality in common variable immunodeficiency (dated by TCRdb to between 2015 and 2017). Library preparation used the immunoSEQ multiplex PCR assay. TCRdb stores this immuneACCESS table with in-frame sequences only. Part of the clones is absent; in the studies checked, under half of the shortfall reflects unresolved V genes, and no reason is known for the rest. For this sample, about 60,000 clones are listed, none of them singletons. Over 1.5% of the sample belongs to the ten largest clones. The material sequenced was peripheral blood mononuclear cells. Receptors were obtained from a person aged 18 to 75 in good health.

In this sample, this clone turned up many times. The CDR3 region is CASSFITDTQYF. The covered CDR3 bases are TGTGCCAGCAGCTTTATCACAGATACG. V and J are TRBV28 and TRBJ2-3; D not certain. Read coverage stops 3 residues before the CDR3 terminus; the germline J gene supplies the remainder. The CDR3 length is 12 residues. CDR1 and CDR2 (germline): MDHEN, SYDVKM. V lost 6 bases and J lost 2, with 6 bases in between.

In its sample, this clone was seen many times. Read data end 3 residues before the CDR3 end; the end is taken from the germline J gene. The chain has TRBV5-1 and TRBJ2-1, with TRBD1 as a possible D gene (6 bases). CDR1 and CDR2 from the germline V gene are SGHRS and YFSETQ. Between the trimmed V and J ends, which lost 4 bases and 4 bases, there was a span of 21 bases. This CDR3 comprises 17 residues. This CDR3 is CASSGGWTDLTYNEQFF. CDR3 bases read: TGCGCCAGCAGCGGAGGCTGGACAGACCTCACATACAATGAG.

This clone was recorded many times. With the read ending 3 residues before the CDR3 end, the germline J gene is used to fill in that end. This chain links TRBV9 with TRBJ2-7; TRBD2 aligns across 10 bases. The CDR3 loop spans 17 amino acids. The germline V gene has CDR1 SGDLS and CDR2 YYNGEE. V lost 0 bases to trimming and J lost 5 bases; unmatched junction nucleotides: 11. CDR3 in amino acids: CASSVELAGPWGDEQYF. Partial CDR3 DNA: TGTGCCAGCAGCGTAGAACTAGCGGGACCTTGGGGGGACGAG.

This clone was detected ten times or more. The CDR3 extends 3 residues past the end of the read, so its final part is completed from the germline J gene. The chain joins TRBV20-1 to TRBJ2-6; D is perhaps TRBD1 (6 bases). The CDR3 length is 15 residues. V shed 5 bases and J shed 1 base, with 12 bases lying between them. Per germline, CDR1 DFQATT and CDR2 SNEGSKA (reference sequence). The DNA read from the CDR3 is TGCAGTGCTGCAGGGGTATTGTCTGGGGCCAACGTC. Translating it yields CSAAGVLSGANV. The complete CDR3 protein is CSAAGVLSGANVLTF.

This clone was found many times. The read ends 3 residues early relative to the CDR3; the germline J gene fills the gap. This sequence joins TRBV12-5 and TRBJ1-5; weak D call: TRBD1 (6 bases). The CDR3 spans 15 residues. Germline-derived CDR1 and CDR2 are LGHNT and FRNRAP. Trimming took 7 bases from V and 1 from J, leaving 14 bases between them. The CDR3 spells CASELRGGSNQPQHF. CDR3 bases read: TGTGCTAGTGAACTCAGGGGAGGAAGCAATCAGCCC.

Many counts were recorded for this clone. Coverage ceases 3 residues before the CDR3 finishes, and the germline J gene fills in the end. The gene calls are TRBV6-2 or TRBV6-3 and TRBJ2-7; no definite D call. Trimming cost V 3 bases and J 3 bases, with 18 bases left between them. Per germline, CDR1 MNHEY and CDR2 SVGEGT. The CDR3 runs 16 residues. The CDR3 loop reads CASSYFVGSGRYEQYF. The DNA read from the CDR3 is TGTGCCAGCAGTTATTTCGTTGGCAGTGGGCGCTACGAG.

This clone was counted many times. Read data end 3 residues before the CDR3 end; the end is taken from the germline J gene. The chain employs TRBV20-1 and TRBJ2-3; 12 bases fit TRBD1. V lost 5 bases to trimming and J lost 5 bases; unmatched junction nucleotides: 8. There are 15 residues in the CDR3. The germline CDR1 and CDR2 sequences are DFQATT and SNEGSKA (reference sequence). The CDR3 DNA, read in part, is TGCAGTGCTTTTCCGGGACAGGGGGCGGGAGATACG. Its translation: CSAFPGQGAGDT. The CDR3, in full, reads CSAFPGQGAGDTQYF.

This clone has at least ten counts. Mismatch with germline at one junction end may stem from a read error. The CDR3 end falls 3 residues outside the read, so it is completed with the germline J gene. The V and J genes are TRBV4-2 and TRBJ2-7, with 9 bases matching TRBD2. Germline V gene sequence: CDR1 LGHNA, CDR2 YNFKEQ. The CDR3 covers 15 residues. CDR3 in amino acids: CASSQEAGGSYEQYF. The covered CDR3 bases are TGCGCCAGCAGCCAAGAAGCGGGAGGATCCTACGAG.

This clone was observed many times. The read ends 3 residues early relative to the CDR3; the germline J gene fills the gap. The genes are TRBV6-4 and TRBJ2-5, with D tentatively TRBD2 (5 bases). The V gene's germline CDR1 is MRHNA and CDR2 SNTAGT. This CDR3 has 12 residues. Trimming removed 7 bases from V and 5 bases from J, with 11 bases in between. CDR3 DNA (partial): TGTGCCAGCACGAGGAGAGGGGAGACC. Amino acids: CASTRRGET. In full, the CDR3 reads CASTRRGETQYF.

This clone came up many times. The covered CDR3 bases are TGCAGTGCTAGACCCCCGGGACAAATCTCCTACGAG. Residues: CSARPPGQISYE. The entire CDR3 is CSARPPGQISYEQYF. This chain joins TRBV20-1 and TRBJ2-7, with TRBD1 as a possible D gene (6 bases). The read gets to within 3 residues of the CDR3 end, and the germline J gene fills in the rest. Germline CDR1 and CDR2: DFQATT and SNEGSKA (reference sequence). Trimming stripped 2 bases from V and 0 bases from J, with 14 bases between. This CDR3 is built from 15 residues.

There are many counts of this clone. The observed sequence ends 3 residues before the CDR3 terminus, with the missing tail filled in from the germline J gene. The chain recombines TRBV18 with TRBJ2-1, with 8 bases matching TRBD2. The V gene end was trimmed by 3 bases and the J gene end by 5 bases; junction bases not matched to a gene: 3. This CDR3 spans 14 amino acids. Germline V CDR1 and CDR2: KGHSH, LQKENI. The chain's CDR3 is CASSPQLADNEQFF. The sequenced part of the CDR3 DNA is TGTGCCAGCTCACCCCAACTAGCGGACAATGAG.

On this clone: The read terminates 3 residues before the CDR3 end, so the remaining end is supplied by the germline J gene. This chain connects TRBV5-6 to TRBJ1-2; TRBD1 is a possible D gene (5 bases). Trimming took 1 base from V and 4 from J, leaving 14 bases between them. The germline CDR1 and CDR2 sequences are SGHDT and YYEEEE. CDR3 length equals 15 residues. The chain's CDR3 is CASSLFPQGIYGYTF. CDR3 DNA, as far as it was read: TGTGCCAGCAGCTTGTTTCCCCAGGGAATCTATGGC.

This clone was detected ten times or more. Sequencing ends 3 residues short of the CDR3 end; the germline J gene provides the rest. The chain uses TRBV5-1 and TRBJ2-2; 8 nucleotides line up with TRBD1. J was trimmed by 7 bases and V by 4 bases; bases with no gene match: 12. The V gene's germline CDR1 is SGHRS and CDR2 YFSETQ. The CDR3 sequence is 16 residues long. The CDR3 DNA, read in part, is TGCGCCAGCAGCGGGACCGGGACAGGTATAAGCGGGGAG. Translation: CASSGTGTGISGE. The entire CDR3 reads CASSGTGTGISGELFF.

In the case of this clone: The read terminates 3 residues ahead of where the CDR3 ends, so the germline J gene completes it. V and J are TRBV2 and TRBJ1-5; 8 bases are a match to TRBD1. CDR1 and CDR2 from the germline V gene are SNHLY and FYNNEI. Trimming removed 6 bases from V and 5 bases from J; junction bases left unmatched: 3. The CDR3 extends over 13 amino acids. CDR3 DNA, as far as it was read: TGTGCCAGCAGGATGACAGGGGATCAGCCC. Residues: CASRMTGDQP. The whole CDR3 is CASRMTGDQPQHF.

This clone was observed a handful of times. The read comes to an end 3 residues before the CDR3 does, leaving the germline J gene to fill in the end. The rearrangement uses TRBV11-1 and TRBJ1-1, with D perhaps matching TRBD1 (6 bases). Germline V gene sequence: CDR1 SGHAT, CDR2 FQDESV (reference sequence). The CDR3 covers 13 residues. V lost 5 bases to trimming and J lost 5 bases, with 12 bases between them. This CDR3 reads CASSVRGWTEAFF. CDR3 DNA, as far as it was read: TGTGCCAGCAGCGTCAGGGGATGGACTGAA.